One sample yielded the 24 T cell receptor beta chains listed below, sequenced in a study of beta chain features in type 1 diabetes. Expressed TCRB transcripts got sequenced, as all isolated RNA was reverse transcribed. Assay: immunoSEQ multiplex PCR; the TCRdb copy retains only in-frame clones and omits some. The sample consists of roughly 400,000 clones, over 12% of them appearing once. The source material was naive CD4+ T cells from blood. These receptors all stem from a woman in her late teens or twenties in good health.

This sequence joins TRBV5-1 and TRBJ2-3; D perhaps matches TRBD2 (5 bases). V was trimmed by 4 bases and J by 0 bases, leaving 12 bases between them. Germline values: CDR1 SGHRS, CDR2 YFSETQ. This CDR3 has 15 residues. Here the CDR3 reads CASSPDFRSTDTQYF. CDR3 nucleotide sequence: TGCGCCAGCAGCCCGGACTTTCGCAGCACAGATACGCAGTATTTT.

The genes are TRBV30 and TRBJ1-4; 10 bases are a match to TRBD1. CDR3 length: 17 amino acids. After removal of 6 bases from V and 6 bases from J, the junction contained 16 bases not matched to a gene. Germline CDR1 GTSNPN, CDR2 SVGIG (reference sequence). The CDR3 region is CACYRDRGQLGHEKLFF. DNA of the CDR3: TGTGCCTGTTACCGGGACAGGGGTCAGCTTGGTCATGAAAAACTGTTTTTT.

The V call is TRBV7-2, the J call TRBJ2-7; perhaps TRBD1 as D (5 bases). V was pared by 5 bases and J by 1 base, with 15 bases between. Germline CDR1 and CDR2: SGHTA and FQGNSA. The CDR3 covers 15 residues. DNA for the CDR3: TGTGCCAGCAGCGTTACAGGAGTAGATTCCTACGAGCAGTACTTC. Translation gives CASSVTGVDSYEQYF.

The J gene is TRBJ2-7, the V gene TRBV30, with D perhaps matching TRBD1 (6 bases). CDR1 and CDR2 (germline): GTSNPN, SVGIG (reference sequence). The CDR3 sequence is 14 residues long. Trimming took 2 bases from V and 4 from J, leaving 15 bases between them. The CDR3 nucleotides are TGTGCCTGGAGTATCGGTCCACAGGGATACGAGCAGTACTTC. This translates into CAWSIGPQGYEQYF.

This clone appeared a few times. The sample has other DNA sequences that encode this CDR3 too. This chain uses TRBV30 with TRBJ2-1, with TRBD2 matching over 8 bases. Germline V gene lookup returns CDR1 GTSNPN and CDR2 SVGIG (reference sequence). This CDR3 region has 14 residues. V dropped 0 bases and J dropped 4; count of bases not matched to a gene: 2. CDR3 nucleotides: TGTGCCTGGAGTGTCGCGGGAGGATACAATGAGCAGTTCTTC. This translates into CAWSVAGGYNEQFF.

This clone has only a few counts. The rearrangement uses TRBV11-2 and TRBJ2-4; D remains unclear. The CDR3 is 14 amino acids. V lost 3 bases to trimming and J lost 3 bases, with 9 bases between them. Germline lookup yields CDR1 SGHAT and CDR2 FQNNGV. For the CDR3, the DNA is TGTGCCAGCAGCTTCGTCAAGAGCAAAAACATTCAGTACTTC. Amino acids: CASSFVKSKNIQYF.

The chain is built from TRBV10-3 and TRBJ2-5, with D uncertain. Germline assignment: CDR1 ENHRY and CDR2 SYGVKD. This CDR3 has 14 amino acids. V shed 0 bases and J shed 7 bases, with 12 bases lying between them. CDR3 DNA sequence: TGTGCCATCAGTGAGTCTTCCCGAGTGTGGACCCAGTACTTC. It specifies CAISESSRVWTQYF.

This chain uses TRBV6-1 with TRBJ2-1, with TRBD2 matching 8 bases. The trim removed 6 bases at V and 1 base at J, leaving 5 bases unmatched. CDR3 length: 15 residues. Germline V gene data show CDR1 as MNHNS and CDR2 as SASEGT. The CDR3 here is CASSRTSGSYNEQFF. The CDR3, as DNA: TGTGCCAGCAGCCGTACTAGCGGTTCCTACAATGAGCAGTTCTTC.

This clone was recorded a few times. The V call is TRBV28, the J call TRBJ2-7; TRBD2 agrees at 7 bases. The length of the CDR3 is 15 residues. CDR1 and CDR2 from the germline V gene are MDHEN and SYDVKM. Trimming took 4 bases from V and 3 from J; bases not matched to a gene: 9. The chain's CDR3 is CASSSPQAGSYEQYF. The CDR3 DNA is TGTGCCAGCAGTTCCCCCCAAGCGGGGAGCTACGAGCAGTACTTC.

This clone was counted only a few times. The chain recombines TRBV14 with TRBJ2-1; D gene uncertain. From germline, CDR1 is SGHDN and CDR2 FVKESK. CDR3 length: 14 amino acids. V gave up 4 bases and J gave up 8 bases, with 15 bases separating them. The chain's CDR3 is CASSPSSPVYEQFF. In DNA, the CDR3 is TGTGCCAGCAGCCCTTCCTCCCCGGTTTATGAGCAGTTCTTC.

This sequence joins TRBV6-1 and TRBJ2-6, with 9 positions matching TRBD1. V dropped 5 bases and J dropped 2; count of bases not matched to a gene: 7. CDR1 is MNHNS and CDR2 is SASEGT in the germline V gene. This CDR3 is 17 amino acids long. CDR3 nucleotides: TGTGCCAGCAGTCAAGGGACAGGGCGGGCTGGGGCCAACGTCCTGACTTTC. As protein: CASSQGTGRAGANVLTF.

V and J are TRBV7-9 and TRBJ1-5; 8 nucleotides align to TRBD1. V shed 3 bases, J shed 5 bases, and the junction held 3 bases outside the gene matches. Germline V CDR1 and CDR2: SEHNR, FQNEAQ (reference sequence). CDR3 size: 14 residues. The CDR3 region has the DNA TGTGCCAGCAGCTTGACAGGGGATCATCAGCCCCAGCATTTT. This encodes CASSLTGDHQPQHF.

The chain couples TRBV4-2 to TRBJ1-4; 10 bases line up with TRBD1. CDR1 is LGHNA, CDR2 YNFKEQ, per germline. CDR3 length: 14 amino acids. J gave up 6 bases and V 4 bases, and 2 bases lay outside the gene matches. CDR3 loop: CASSLGTGDEKLFF. The CDR3 DNA reads TGTGCCAGCAGCCTCGGGACAGGGGATGAAAAACTGTTTTTT.

This clone has only a few counts. The chain recombines TRBV5-1 with TRBJ2-3; 10 bases align to TRBD2. Germline V CDR1 and CDR2: SGHRS, YFSETQ. CDR3 length equals 16 residues. Trimming took 3 bases from V and 5 from J; bases not matched to a gene: 9. The CDR3, as DNA: TGCGCCAGCAGCTGGGGGCTAGCGGGAGTGGTAGATACGCAGTATTTT. Its translation is CASSWGLAGVVDTQYF.

This chain joins TRBV6-6 and TRBJ1-5, with a tentative D call TRBD1 (6 bases). Trimming removed 5 bases at V and 4 bases at J, with 15 bases between. In germline, CDR1 is MNHNY, CDR2 SVGAGI (reference sequence). The CDR3 runs to 15 residues. Written as DNA, the CDR3 is TGTGCCAGCAGTCCACCAGACAGGCGTAATCAGCCCCAGCATTTT. Translation: CASSPPDRRNQPQHF.

This clone occurred a few times. The gene calls are TRBV5-4 and TRBJ1-2; D is undetermined. V was clipped by 2 bases and J by 5 bases, with 10 bases between them. Germline CDR1 and CDR2: SGHNT and YYREEE (reference sequence). The CDR3 sequence is 13 residues long. Here the CDR3 reads CASSFKHVYGYTF. CDR3 sequence (DNA): TGTGCCAGCAGCTTCAAACACGTTTATGGCTACACCTTC.

The CDR3 nucleotides read TGTGCCAGCAGCTGGTTAGCGGGAGCTCTCTCAGATACGCAGTATTTT. Protein product: CASSWLAGALSDTQYF. The V gene is TRBV14, the J gene TRBJ2-3; 9 nucleotides match TRBD2. With 5 bases clipped from V and 4 bases from J, the junction kept 10 bases outside the gene matches. There are 16 residues in the CDR3. Germline CDR1 reads SGHDN; CDR2 reads FVKESK.

Of note for this clone: The same CDR3 can be traced to other DNA sequences in this sample. CDR3: CASSPGQLETQYF. Here the CDR3 DNA reads TGTGCCAGCTCACCGGGACAACTAGAGACCCAGTACTTC. The rearrangement uses TRBV18 and TRBJ2-5, with D possibly being TRBD1 (6 bases). The germline CDR1 and CDR2 sequences are KGHSH and LQKENI. This CDR3 region has 13 residues. V lost 3 bases to trimming and J lost 4 bases, with 9 bases between them.

The chain uses TRBV9 and TRBJ2-7; 7 nucleotides line up with TRBD2. Unmatched junction bases numbered 14, after V lost 4 bases and J lost 7 bases. Germline CDR1 is SGDLS and CDR2 is YYNGEE. The CDR3 is 15 amino acids. The CDR3: CASSIRLAGIGEQYF. The DNA of the CDR3 is TGTGCCAGCAGCATCAGACTAGCAGGCATTGGGGAGCAGTACTTC.

The rearrangement uses TRBV9 and TRBJ1-5; D is unresolved. Germline values: CDR1 SGDLS, CDR2 YYNGEE. The V end was cut by 4 bases, the J end by 3 bases, with 8 bases between. The CDR3 is made up of 13 amino acids. Here the CDR3 reads CASSLSSNQPQHF. CDR3 nucleotides: TGTGCCAGCAGCCTATCGTCCAATCAGCCCCAGCATTTT.

The chain carries TRBV27 and TRBJ2-3; 8 bases are a match to TRBD2. Germline CDR1 and CDR2: MNHEY and SMNVEV (reference sequence). The V and J ends lost 2 bases and 2 bases, in that order; junction bases with no gene match: 3. CDR3 size: 15 residues. CDR3: CASSLQRGPTDTQYF. The CDR3 DNA reads TGTGCCAGCAGTTTACAGCGGGGGCCCACAGATACGCAGTATTTT.

In its sample, this clone was seen a few times. The rearrangement links TRBV28 to TRBJ1-1; D unresolved. Trimming took off 2 bases at V and 7 bases at J, with 11 bases between the two ends. The CDR3 extends over 13 amino acids. Germline V gene lookup returns CDR1 MDHEN and CDR2 SYDVKM. The CDR3 loop is CASSLLTRSEAFF. For the CDR3, the DNA is TGTGCCAGCAGTTTACTTACAAGGAGTGAAGCTTTCTTT.

The chain carries TRBV7-3 and TRBJ2-6; D not resolved. Germline V gene sequence: CDR1 SGHTA, CDR2 FQGTGA. The CDR3 has 15 amino acids. Trimming cost V 4 bases and J 0 bases, with 7 bases left between them. CDR3 DNA sequence: TGTGCCAGCAGCTCCCTCTCCTCTGGGGCCAACGTCCTGACTTTC. This translates into CASSSLSSGANVLTF.

The genes are TRBV7-2 and TRBJ2-5; 8 nucleotides align to TRBD2. This CDR3 comprises 13 residues. Germline-derived CDR1 and CDR2 are SGHTA and FQGNSA. The ends lost 5 bases at V and 5 bases at J; junction bases unmatched: 4. The CDR3 DNA follows: TGTGCCAGCAGCCCGGGACTAGATGAGACCCAGTACTTC. The encoded protein is CASSPGLDETQYF.